This passage covers 24 T cell receptor beta chains from one sample sequenced in a study of blood T cells in healthy people across ages. A sample-barcoded 5' primer and a J-beta primer mix were used in a second PCR of roughly 7 to 11 cycles. TCRdb reanalysed the 5' RACE reads using MiXCR and keeps one entry per CDR3 protein. The sample holds under 1,000,000 distinct CDR3 sequences, less than 60% seen once. Source material: blood. The receptors stem from a man at least 80 years old in good health.

The chain employs TRBV11-2 and TRBJ2-7; TRBD2 might be the D (6 bases). V was trimmed by 7 bases and J by 7 bases, leaving 20 bases between them. This CDR3 has 14 amino acids. Germline V lookup: CDR1 SGHAT, CDR2 FQNNGV. The CDR3 bases are TGTGCCAGCATTCCGTCTGGGACTCTCGGTGAGCAGTACTTC. Its translation is CASIPSGTLGEQYF.

This clonotype was recorded only once. V gene TRBV20-1 combines with J gene TRBJ2-1; 10 bases line up with TRBD2. CDR1 is DFQATT and CDR2 is SNEGSKA in the germline V gene (reference sequence). The CDR3 runs 15 residues. Germline trimming cut 4 bases from V and 7 bases from J; bases unmatched to any gene: 10. The CDR3 sequence is CSAKRSGRARNEQFF. The CDR3 coding sequence is TGCAGTGCTAAGAGAAGCGGGAGGGCCCGGAATGAGCAGTTCTTC.

This clonotype was seen at least ten times. V gene TRBV7-3 combines with J gene TRBJ2-1; the match to TRBD1 covers 8 bases. This CDR3 has 16 residues. J lost 3 bases, V lost 0 bases, and 4 bases had no gene match. The V gene's germline CDR1 is SGHTA and CDR2 FQGTGA. CDR3 nucleotides: TGTGCCAGCAGCTTAACCCCGACAGGGGACTACAATGAGCAGTTCTTC. This sequence encodes CASSLTPTGDYNEQFF.

The chain has TRBV19 and TRBJ2-3, with D hard to call. There are 11 residues in the CDR3. Trimming took off 10 bases at V and 6 bases at J, with 11 bases between the two ends. Germline CDR1 is LNHDA and CDR2 is SQIVND (reference sequence). CDR3 nucleotide sequence: TGTGCCAACCCGAGTGTGGATACGCAGTATTTT. It codes for CANPSVDTQYF.

A few counts support this clonotype. This chain connects TRBV5-1 to TRBJ2-1, with D perhaps matching TRBD1 (6 bases). The CDR3 is 15 residues long. The germline gives CDR1 SGHRS, CDR2 YFSETQ. Trimming left V 4 bases short and J 1 base short, with 12 bases between. The CDR3 nucleotides read TGCGCCAGCAGCGTATCAGGGGCATCCTACAATGAGCAGTTCTTC. This codes for CASSVSGASYNEQFF.

This chain connects TRBV28 to TRBJ2-1; D is ambiguous. V was clipped by 5 bases and J by 5 bases, with 13 bases between them. CDR3 length: 14 residues. From germline, CDR1 is MDHEN and CDR2 SYDVKM. CDR3 in DNA: TGTGCCAGCAGTATAATCTCTAGAAACAATGAGCAGTTCTTC. Translated, it gives CASSIISRNNEQFF.

The V call is TRBV3-1, the J call TRBJ2-1; the D gene is possibly TRBD2 (5 bases). The germline V gene encodes CDR1 LGHDT and CDR2 YNNKEL (reference sequence). This CDR3 has 18 residues. V was cut by 0 bases and J by 0 bases, with 15 bases left in between. The CDR3 loop is CASSQDSPRGSSYNEQFF. The CDR3 coding sequence is TGTGCCAGCAGCCAAGATAGCCCTCGAGGGAGCTCCTACAATGAGCAGTTCTTC.

The J gene is TRBJ1-4, the V gene TRBV28; TRBD1 is a possible D gene (5 bases). Per germline, CDR1 MDHEN and CDR2 SYDVKM. The CDR3 has 14 residues. The V and J ends lost 2 bases and 8 bases respectively, with 12 bases between them. CDR3 sequence (DNA): TGTGCCAGCAGTTTAGGGGGTAGCCGGGAAAAACTGTTTTTT. As protein: CASSLGGSREKLFF.

The CDR3 DNA is TGTGCCAGCAGTCCTCCCTGGACTCCTGACCGTCCCTACGAGCAGTACTTC. It codes for CASSPPWTPDRPYEQYF. The chain employs TRBV28 and TRBJ2-7, with D maybe TRBD2 (5 bases). V lost 5 bases, J lost 2 bases, and 22 bases lay in between. The CDR3 is made up of 17 amino acids. The germline V gene encodes CDR1 MDHEN and CDR2 SYDVKM.

The chain combines TRBV5-1 with TRBJ2-3; TRBD1 matches at 7 bases. With 4 bases clipped from V and 0 bases from J, the junction kept 8 bases outside the gene matches. The CDR3 totals 16 residues. Per germline, CDR1 SGHRS and CDR2 YFSETQ. This CDR3 is CASSGQGQPSTDTQYF. The CDR3 DNA sequence: TGCGCCAGCAGCGGTCAGGGACAGCCTAGCACAGATACGCAGTATTTT. Looking up the rest from reference TRBV5-1 and TRBJ2-3 gives the full variable domain: KAGVTQTPRYLIKTRGQQVTLSCSPISGHRSVSWYQQTPGQGLQFLFEYFSETQRNKGNFPGRFSGRQFSNSRSEMNVSTLELGDSALYLCASSGQGQPSTDTQYFGPGTRLTVL.

This sequence joins TRBV20-1 and TRBJ2-7, with 7 bases lining up with TRBD2. The length of the CDR3 is 14 residues. Germline trimming cut 5 bases from V and 0 bases from J; bases unmatched to any gene: 7. Germline V CDR1 and CDR2: DFQATT, SNEGSKA (reference sequence). The CDR3 DNA reads TGCAGTGCTGCCGCTAGCGGTGGCTCCTACGAGCAGTACTTC. This sequence encodes CSAAASGGSYEQYF.

This chain joins TRBV10-3 and TRBJ2-5; D possibly matches TRBD1 or TRBD2 (6 bases each). CDR1 is ENHRY, CDR2 SYGVKD, per germline. The germline V and J ends were trimmed by 11 bases and 5 bases, with 15 bases remaining between them. CDR3 length: 12 amino acids. For the CDR3, the DNA is TGTGCCCCCCCGGGGGCGTCCGAGACCCAGTACTTC. This translates into CAPPGASETQYF.

This clonotype was picked up many times. This sequence joins TRBV6-1 and TRBJ2-3; 7 bases line up with TRBD1. The V gene end was trimmed by 4 bases and the J gene end by 6 bases; junction bases not matched to a gene: 10. Looked up from germline, CDR1 is MNHNS and CDR2 is SASEGT. The CDR3 runs 15 residues. The CDR3 region is CASSGYRGSADTQYF. CDR3 sequence (DNA): TGTGCCAGCAGTGGGTACAGGGGATCAGCGGATACGCAGTATTTT.

V and J are TRBV6-5 and TRBJ1-1, with D possibly being TRBD1 (5 bases). Germline V CDR1 and CDR2: MNHEY, SVGAGI. This CDR3 comprises 13 residues. Trimming stripped 6 bases from V and 0 bases from J, with 8 bases between. This CDR3 is CASRWTLNTEAFF. Here the CDR3 DNA reads TGTGCCAGCAGATGGACACTGAACACTGAAGCTTTCTTT.

The J gene is TRBJ2-1, the V gene TRBV7-9, with 14 bases that match TRBD2. Trimming removed 4 bases from V and 8 bases from J; junction bases left unmatched: 7. Germline CDR1 is SEHNR and CDR2 is FQNEAQ (reference sequence). This CDR3 has 16 residues. The CDR3 protein is CASSSSTSGRAYEQFF. CDR3 DNA sequence: TGTGCCAGCAGCTCTTCGACTAGCGGGAGGGCGTATGAGCAGTTCTTC. Full variable domain (rest looked up from reference TRBV7-9 and TRBJ2-1): DTGVSQNPRHKITKRGQNVTFRCDPISEHNRLYWYRQTLGQGPEFLTYFQNEAQLEKSRLLSDRFSAERPKGSFSTLEIQRTEQGDSAMYLCASSSSTSGRAYEQFFGPGTRLTVL.

The chain joins TRBV20-1 to TRBJ2-7; D unresolved. Trimming took 1 base from V and 5 from J, leaving 9 bases between them. The CDR3 is 12 amino acids. Germline loops: CDR1 DFQATT, CDR2 SNEGSKA (reference sequence). CDR3 region: CSARGLLDEQYF. The CDR3 DNA follows: TGCAGTGCTAGAGGACTCCTGGACGAGCAGTACTTC.

The gene calls are TRBV28 and TRBJ1-1; 9 positions match TRBD1. This CDR3 is built from 16 residues. J gave up 3 bases and V 3 bases, and 8 bases lay outside the gene matches. Germline CDR1 MDHEN, CDR2 SYDVKM. The CDR3 DNA sequence: TGTGCCAGCAGTTTCCCGACAGGGGGAGGGGACACTGAAGCTTTCTTT. Its translation: CASSFPTGGGDTEAFF. Looking up the rest from reference TRBV28 and TRBJ1-1 gives the full variable domain: DVKVTQSSRYLVKRTGEKVFLECVQDMDHENMFWYRQDPGLGLRLIYFSYDVKMKEKGDIPEGYSVSREKKERFSLILESASTNQTSMYLCASSFPTGGGDTEAFFGQGTRLTVV.

The chain employs TRBV30 and TRBJ1-5; no firm D call. The CDR3 runs 13 residues. V lost 2 bases to trimming and J lost 0 bases, with 5 bases between them. Per the germline V gene, CDR1 is GTSNPN and CDR2 is SVGIG (reference sequence). The CDR3 sequence: CAWSSDSNQPQHF. The CDR3 DNA follows: TGTGCCTGGAGTAGCGATAGCAATCAGCCCCAGCATTTT. Full variable domain (missing parts from reference TRBV30 and TRBJ1-5): SQTIHQWPATLVQPVGSPLSLECTVEGTSNPNLYWYRQAAGRGLQLLFYSVGIGQISSEVPQNLSASRPQDRQFILSSKKLLLSDSGFYLCAWSSDSNQPQHFGDGTRLSIL.

The J gene is TRBJ2-5, the V gene TRBV20-1; D possibly corresponds to TRBD2 (6 bases). V was trimmed by 5 bases and J by 1 base, leaving 14 bases between them. The CDR3 covers 14 residues. Per the germline V gene, CDR1 is DFQATT and CDR2 is SNEGSKA (reference sequence). The CDR3: CSAPPGGSQETQYF. Written as DNA, the CDR3 is TGCAGTGCTCCCCCCGGAGGGTCCCAAGAGACCCAGTACTTC.

Only a few counts were recorded for this clonotype. The chain is built from TRBV7-2 and TRBJ2-3; 10 bases are a match to TRBD2. V gave up 4 bases and J gave up 3 bases; unmatched junction bases: 7. The CDR3 covers 16 residues. Germline CDR1 reads SGHTA; CDR2 reads FQGNSA. CDR3 DNA: TGTGCCAGCAGCTCGAGCCGTAGCGGGGGGACAGATACGCAGTATTTT. This translates into CASSSSRSGGTDTQYF.

The rearrangement joins TRBV6-2 or TRBV6-3 to TRBJ2-2, with TRBD2 matching over 9 bases. V lost 8 bases, J lost 7 bases, and 5 bases stayed unmatched. The CDR3 is 13 amino acids. CDR1 and CDR2 from the germline V gene are MNHEY and SVGEGT. In DNA, the CDR3 is TGTGCCAGCGGGACTAGCCAGGTCGGGGAGCTGTTTTTT. It translates to CASGTSQVGELFF.

Regarding this clonotype: One end of the junction is discordant with germline, which a read error may explain. The chain links TRBV12-3 or TRBV12-4 to TRBJ2-1; 7 bases line up with TRBD1. CDR3 length: 16 amino acids. As DNA, the CDR3 is TGTGCCGGCAGTTTAACCGCAGGGGGCTCCTACAATGAGCAGTTCTTC. Its protein product is CAGSLTAGGSYNEQFF.

This clonotype was recorded a few times. The rearrangement uses TRBV5-1 and TRBJ2-7, with D possibly being TRBD2 (5 bases). V was cut by 4 bases and J by 3 bases, with 14 bases left in between. The CDR3 sequence is 14 residues long. Germline CDR1 SGHRS, CDR2 YFSETQ. CDR3 DNA: TGCGCCAGCAGCGTGAGGACTCCTAGCTACGAGCAGTACTTC. Residues: CASSVRTPSYEQYF.

V gene TRBV4-3 combines with J gene TRBJ2-5, with 9 positions matching TRBD1. The CDR3 contains 16 residues. Losses at the gene ends were 0 bases for V and 1 base for J; bases not matched to a gene: 3. The V gene's germline CDR1 is LGHNA and CDR2 YSLEER. CDR3 residues: CASSQDRTGAQETQYF. Here the CDR3 DNA reads TGCGCCAGCAGCCAAGATCGGACAGGGGCCCAAGAGACCCAGTACTTC.